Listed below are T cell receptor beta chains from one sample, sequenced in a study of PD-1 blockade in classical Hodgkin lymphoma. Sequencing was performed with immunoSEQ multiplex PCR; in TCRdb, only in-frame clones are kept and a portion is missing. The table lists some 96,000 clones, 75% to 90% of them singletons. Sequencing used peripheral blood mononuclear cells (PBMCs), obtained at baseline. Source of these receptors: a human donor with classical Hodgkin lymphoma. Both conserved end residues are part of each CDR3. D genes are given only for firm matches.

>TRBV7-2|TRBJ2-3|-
TGTGCCAGCAGCTTAGTCCCGGACAGCACAGATACGCAGTATTTT
CASSLVPDSTDTQYF
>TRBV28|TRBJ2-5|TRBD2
TGTGCCAGCTTACTAGCGGGAGTACGGGAGACCCAGTACTTC
CASLLAGVRETQYF
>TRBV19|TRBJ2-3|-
TGTGCCAGTAGTATCGCTAGCACAGATACGCAGTATTTT
CASSIASTDTQYF
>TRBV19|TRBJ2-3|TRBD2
TGTGCCAGTAGTATGGGCCAAATAGCGGGAGGTCTAAGCACAGATACGCAGTATTTT
CASSMGQIAGGLSTDTQYF
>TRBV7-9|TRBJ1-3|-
TGTGCCAGCAGCTTACGTTCTGGAAACACCATATATTTT
CASSLRSGNTIYF
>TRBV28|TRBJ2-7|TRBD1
TGTGCCAGCAGTCCCCCCCGGACAGGGGGCGAGCAGTACTTC
CASSPPRTGGEQYF
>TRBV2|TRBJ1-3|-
TGTGCCAGCAGGGGACCGATCAGCTCTGGAAACACCATATATTTT
CASRGPISSGNTIYF
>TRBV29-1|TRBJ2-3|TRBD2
TGCAGCTCTAGCGGGAGCACAGATACGCAGTATTTT
CSSSGSTDTQYF
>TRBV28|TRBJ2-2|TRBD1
TGTGCCAGCACCAAGACAGGGTCTCAGAACACCGGGGAGCTGTTTTTT
CASTKTGSQNTGELFF
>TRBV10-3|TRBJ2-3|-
TGTGCCATCAGCAGCAGAACTAGCACAGATACGCAGTATTTT
CAISSRTSTDTQYF
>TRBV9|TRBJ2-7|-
TGTGCCAGCAGCGAGTCCGGGACTTCTTATTACGAGCAGTACTTC
CASSESGTSYYEQYF